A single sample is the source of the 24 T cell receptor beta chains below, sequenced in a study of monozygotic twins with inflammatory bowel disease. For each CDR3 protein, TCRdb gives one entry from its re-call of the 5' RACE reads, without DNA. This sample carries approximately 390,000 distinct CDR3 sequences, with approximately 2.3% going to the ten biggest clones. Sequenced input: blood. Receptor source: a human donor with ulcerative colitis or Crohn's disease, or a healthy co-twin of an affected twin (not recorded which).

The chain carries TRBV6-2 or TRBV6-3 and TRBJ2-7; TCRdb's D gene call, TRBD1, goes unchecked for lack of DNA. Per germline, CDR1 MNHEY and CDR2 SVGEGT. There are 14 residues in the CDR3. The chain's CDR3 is CASITQGLPYEQYF.

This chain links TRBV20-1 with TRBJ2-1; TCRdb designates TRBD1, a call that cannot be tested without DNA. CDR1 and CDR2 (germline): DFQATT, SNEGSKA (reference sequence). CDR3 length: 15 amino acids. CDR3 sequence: CSARGSRRGGGEQFF.

The CDR3 sequence is CASSPGQGRLTTEAFF. The genes are TRBV27 and TRBJ1-1; TCRdb proposes TRBD1, but this gene call is untestable without DNA. CDR1 MNHEY and CDR2 SMNVEV come from the germline V gene (reference sequence). The CDR3 extends over 16 amino acids.

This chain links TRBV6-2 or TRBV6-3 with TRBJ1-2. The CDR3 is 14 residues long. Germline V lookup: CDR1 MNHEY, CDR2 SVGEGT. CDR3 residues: CASSRGQHNYGYTF.

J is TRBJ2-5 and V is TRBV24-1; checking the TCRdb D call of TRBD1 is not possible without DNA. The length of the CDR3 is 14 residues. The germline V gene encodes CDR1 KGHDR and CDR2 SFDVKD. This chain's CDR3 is CATSDFDRGETQYF.

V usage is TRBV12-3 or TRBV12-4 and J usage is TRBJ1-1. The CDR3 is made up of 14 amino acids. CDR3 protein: CASSSRFLDTEAFF.

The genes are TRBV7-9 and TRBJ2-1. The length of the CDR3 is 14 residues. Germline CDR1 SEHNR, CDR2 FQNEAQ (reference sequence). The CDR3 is CASSQLAAHNEQFF.

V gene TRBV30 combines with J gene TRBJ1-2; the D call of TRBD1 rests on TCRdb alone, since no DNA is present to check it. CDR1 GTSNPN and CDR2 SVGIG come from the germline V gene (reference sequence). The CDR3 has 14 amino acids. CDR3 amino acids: CAWRVPVKGLGYTF.

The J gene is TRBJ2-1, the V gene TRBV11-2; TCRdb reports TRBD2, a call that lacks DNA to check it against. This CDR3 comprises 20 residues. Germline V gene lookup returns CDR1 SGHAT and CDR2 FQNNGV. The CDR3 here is CASSLPRNSGGGRGYNEQFF.

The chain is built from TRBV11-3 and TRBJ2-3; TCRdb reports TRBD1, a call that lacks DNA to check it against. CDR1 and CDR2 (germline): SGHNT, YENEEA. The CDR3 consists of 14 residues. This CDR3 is CASSSGRVGDTQYF.

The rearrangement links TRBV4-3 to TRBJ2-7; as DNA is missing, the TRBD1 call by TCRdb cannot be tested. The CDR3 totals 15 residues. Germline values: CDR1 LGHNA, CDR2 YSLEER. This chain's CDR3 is CASNQGEGAQGEQYF.

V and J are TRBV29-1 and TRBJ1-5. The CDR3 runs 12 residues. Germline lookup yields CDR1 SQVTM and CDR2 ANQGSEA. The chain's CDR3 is CSGGEGGQPQHF.

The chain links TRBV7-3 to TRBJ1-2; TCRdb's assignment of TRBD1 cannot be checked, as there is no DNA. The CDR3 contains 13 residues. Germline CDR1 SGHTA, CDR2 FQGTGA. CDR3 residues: CASSSNRALGYTF.

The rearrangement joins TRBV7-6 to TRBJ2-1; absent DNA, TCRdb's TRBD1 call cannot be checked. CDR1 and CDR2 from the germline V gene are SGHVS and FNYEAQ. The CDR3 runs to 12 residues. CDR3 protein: CASSPRDGPQFF.

The CDR3 loop is CASSTRQGALGTEAFF. The chain recombines TRBV3-1 with TRBJ1-1; the TCRdb D gene call, TRBD1, has no DNA to confirm it. Germline CDR1 LGHDT, CDR2 YNNKEL (reference sequence). The CDR3 consists of 16 residues.

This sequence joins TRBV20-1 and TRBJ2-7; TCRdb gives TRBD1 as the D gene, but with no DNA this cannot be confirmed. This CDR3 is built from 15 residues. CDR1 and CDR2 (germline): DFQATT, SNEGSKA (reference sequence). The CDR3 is CSVRVRAADQHEQYF.

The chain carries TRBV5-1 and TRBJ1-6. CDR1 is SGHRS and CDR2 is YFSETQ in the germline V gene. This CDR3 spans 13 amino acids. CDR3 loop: CASSLDGNSPLHF. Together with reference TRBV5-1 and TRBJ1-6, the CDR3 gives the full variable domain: KAGVTQTPRYLIKTRGQQVTLSCSPISGHRSVSWYQQTPGQGLQFLFEYFSETQRNKGNFPGRFSGRQFSNSRSEMNVSTLELGDSALYLCASSLDGNSPLHFGNGTRLTVT.

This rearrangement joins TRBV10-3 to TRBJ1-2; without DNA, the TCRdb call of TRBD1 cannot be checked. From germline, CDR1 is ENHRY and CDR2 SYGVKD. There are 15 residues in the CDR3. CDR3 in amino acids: CAISELPDSLYGYTF.

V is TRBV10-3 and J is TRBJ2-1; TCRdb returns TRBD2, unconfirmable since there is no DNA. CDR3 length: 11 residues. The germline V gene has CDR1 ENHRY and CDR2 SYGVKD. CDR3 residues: CAIRRVNEQFF.

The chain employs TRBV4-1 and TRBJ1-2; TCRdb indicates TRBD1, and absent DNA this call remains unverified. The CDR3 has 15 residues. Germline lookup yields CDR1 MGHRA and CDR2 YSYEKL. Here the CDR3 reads CASSQTGTGSYGYTF.

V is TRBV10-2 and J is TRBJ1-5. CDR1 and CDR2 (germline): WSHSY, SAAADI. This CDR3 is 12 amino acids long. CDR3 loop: CASSESGQPQHF.

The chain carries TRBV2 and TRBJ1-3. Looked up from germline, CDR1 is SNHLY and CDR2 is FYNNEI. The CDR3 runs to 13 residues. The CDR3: CASSGRTGNTIYF.

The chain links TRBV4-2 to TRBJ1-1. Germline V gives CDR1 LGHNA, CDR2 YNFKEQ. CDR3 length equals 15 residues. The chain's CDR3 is CASSQDLTEGTEAFF.

The CDR3 protein is CASSYHMNTEAFF. The rearrangement uses TRBV6-5 and TRBJ1-1. CDR1 and CDR2 (germline): MNHEY, SVGAGI. There are 13 residues in the CDR3.